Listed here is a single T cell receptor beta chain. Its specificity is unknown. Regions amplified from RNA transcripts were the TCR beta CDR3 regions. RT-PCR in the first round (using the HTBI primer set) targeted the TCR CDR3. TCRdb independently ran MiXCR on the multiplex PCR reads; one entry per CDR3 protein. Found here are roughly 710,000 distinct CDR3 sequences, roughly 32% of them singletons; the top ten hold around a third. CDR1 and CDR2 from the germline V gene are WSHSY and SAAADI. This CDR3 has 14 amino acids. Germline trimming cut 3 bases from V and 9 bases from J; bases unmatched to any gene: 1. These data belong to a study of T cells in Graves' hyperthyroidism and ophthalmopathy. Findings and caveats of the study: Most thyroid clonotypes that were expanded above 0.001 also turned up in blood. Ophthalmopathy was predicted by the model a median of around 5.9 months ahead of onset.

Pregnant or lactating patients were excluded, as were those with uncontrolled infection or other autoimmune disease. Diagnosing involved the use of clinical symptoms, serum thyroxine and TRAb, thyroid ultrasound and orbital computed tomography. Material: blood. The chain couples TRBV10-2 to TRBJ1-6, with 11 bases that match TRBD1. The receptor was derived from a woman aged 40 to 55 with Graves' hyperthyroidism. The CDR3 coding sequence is TGCGCCAGCAGTGACGGGACAGGGGGTTCACCCCTCCACTTT. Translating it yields CASSDGTGGSPLHF.